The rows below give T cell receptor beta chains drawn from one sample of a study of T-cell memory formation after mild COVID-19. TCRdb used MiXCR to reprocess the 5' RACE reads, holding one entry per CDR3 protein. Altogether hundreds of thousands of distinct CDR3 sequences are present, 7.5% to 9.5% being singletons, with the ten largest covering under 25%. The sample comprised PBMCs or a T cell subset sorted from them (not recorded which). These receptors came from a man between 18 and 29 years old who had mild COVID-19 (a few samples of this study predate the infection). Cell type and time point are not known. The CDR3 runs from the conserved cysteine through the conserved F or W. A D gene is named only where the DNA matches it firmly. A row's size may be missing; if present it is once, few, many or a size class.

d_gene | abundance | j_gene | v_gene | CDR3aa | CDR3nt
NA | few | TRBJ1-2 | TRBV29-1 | CSVDAGYGYTF | TGCAGCGTTGATGCGGGCTATGGCTACACCTTC
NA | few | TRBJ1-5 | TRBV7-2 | CASSLGEDYSYPRNQPQHF | TGTGCCAGCAGCTTAGGGGAGGACTATTCTTACCCCCGCAATCAGCCCCAGCATTTT
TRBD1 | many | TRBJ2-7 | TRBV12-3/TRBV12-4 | CASSWGKLDREQYF | TGTGCCAGCAGTTGGGGGAAGCTGGACAGGGAGCAGTACTTC
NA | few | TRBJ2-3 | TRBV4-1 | CASSQRGTYTDTQYF | TGCGCCAGCAGCCAGAGGGGGACTTACACAGATACGCAGTATTTT
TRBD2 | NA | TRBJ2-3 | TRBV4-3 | CASSQVSSGGATQYF | TGCGCCAGCAGCCAAGTGTCTAGCGGGGGTGCTACGCAGTATTTT
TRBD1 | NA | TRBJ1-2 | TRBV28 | CASSLAARQGATYGYTF | TGTGCCAGCAGTTTAGCGGCCCGGCAGGGGGCGACCTATGGCTACACCTTC
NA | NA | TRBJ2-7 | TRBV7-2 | CASSFGEGPSYEQYF | TGTGCCAGCAGCTTCGGCGAGGGGCCCTCCTACGAGCAGTACTTC
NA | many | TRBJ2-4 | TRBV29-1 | CSVGEGANIQYF | TGCAGCGTTGGCGAGGGAGCAAACATTCAGTACTTC
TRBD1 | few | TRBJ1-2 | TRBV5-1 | CASSPRGLDYGYTF | TGCGCCAGCAGCCCCAGGGGGCTTGACTATGGCTACACCTTC
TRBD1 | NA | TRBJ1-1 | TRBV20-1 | CSAIRDSDEAFF | TGCAGTGCTATCCGGGACAGTGACGAAGCTTTCTTT
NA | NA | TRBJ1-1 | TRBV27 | CASSPAGSNTEALF | TGTGCCAGCAGCCCGGCGGGGTCGAACACTGAAGCTTTATTT
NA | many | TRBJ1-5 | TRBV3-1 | CASSQGGALDLNQPQHF | TGTGCCAGCAGCCAAGGGGGGGCTCTAGATCTTAATCAGCCCCAGCATTTT
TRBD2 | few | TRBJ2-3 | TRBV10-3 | CAIGLAGGPTDTQYF | TGTGCCATCGGCCTAGCGGGGGGACCCACAGATACGCAGTATTTT
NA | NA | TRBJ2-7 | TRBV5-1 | CASSSAKTAAYEQYF | TGCGCCAGCAGCTCTGCGAAGACGGCAGCCTACGAGCAGTACTTC
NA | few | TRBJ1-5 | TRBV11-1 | CASSLENNQPQHF | TGTGCCAGCAGCTTAGAGAACAATCAGCCCCAGCATTTT
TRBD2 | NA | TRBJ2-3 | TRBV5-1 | CASSLTSGPTDTQYF | TGCGCCAGCAGCTTAACTAGCGGCCCCACAGATACGCAGTATTTT
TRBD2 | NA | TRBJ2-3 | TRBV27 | CASSLGLTSGGDTQYF | TGTGCCAGCAGTTTGGGGCTGACTAGCGGGGGCGATACGCAGTATTTT
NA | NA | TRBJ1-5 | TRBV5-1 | CASSLSGFSNQPQHF | TGCGCCAGCAGCTTATCGGGGTTTAGCAATCAGCCCCAGCATTTT
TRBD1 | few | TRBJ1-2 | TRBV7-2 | CASSFDRGTYGYTF | TGTGCCAGCAGCTTTGACAGGGGGACTTATGGCTACACCTTC